A selection of T cell receptor beta chains follows, all from one sample in a study of STAT5B mutations in CD4+ large granular lymphocyte leukemia. Assay used: immunoSEQ multiplex PCR; TCRdb lists only in-frame clones, some missing. This sample has about 30,000 clones, with around nine tenths found just once. Sequencing was carried out using CD4+ T cells from blood buffy coats. The receptors were sampled from a human donor in good health. CDR3s include the opening cysteine and the closing phenylalanine or tryptophan. The order of the fields is clone size, D gene, J gene, V gene, CDR3 protein, CDR3 DNA. A D gene is named only where the DNA matches it firmly. Expanded clones get a size class; other rows say once, few or many, or leave the size out.

once NA TRBJ1-5 TRBV19 CASSLHPGRSNQPQHF TGTGCCAGTAGTCTTCATCCGGGACGGAGCAATCAGCCCCAGCATTTT
NA NA TRBJ2-1 TRBV6-6 CASSSTVSSYNEQFF TGTGCCAGCAGTTCGACAGTCAGCTCCTACAATGAGCAGTTCTTC
NA TRBD2 TRBJ2-7 TRBV11-2 CASSLAALAAYEQYF TGTGCCAGCAGCTTAGCAGCACTAGCGGCCTACGAGCAGTACTTC
NA NA TRBJ2-7 TRBV20-1 CSAGRDYEQYF TGCAGTGCTGGTCGGGACTACGAGCAGTACTTC
few NA TRBJ1-2 TRBV6-1 CASSSRETPSSGYTF TGTGCCAGCAGTTCCCGGGAGACCCCTTCTAGTGGCTACACCTTC
NA NA TRBJ1-2 TRBV6-6 CASSYVGGTLSF TGTGCCAGCAGTTATGTAGGAGGGACTTTAAGCTTC
few NA TRBJ2-7 TRBV15 CATSRDRGLAEQYF TGTGCCACCAGCAGAGATAGAGGGCTGGCCGAGCAGTACTTC
once NA TRBJ1-2 TRBV6-1 CASSEVRRADYGYTF TGTGCCAGCAGTGAAGTAAGACGGGCCGACTATGGCTACACCTTC
NA NA TRBJ2-5 TRBV11-2 CASSEHPGLFQETQYF TGTGCCAGCAGCGAGCACCCGGGACTGTTTCAAGAGACCCAGTACTTC
NA NA TRBJ1-1 TRBV2 CASSNQVGTEAFF TGTGCCAGCAGTAACCAAGTGGGCACTGAAGCTTTCTTT
NA NA TRBJ2-6 TRBV5-6 CASSPSSGANVLTF TGTGCCAGCAGCCCGAGCTCTGGGGCCAACGTCCTGACTTTC
NA TRBD2 TRBJ2-5 TRBV10-3 CAISLAGGAKEQYF TGTGCCATCTCCCTAGCGGGAGGAGCGAAGGAGCAGTACTTC
once NA TRBJ2-3 TRBV9 CASSVGVGGTDTQYF TGTGCCAGCAGCGTAGGGGTGGGGGGCACAGATACGCAGTATTTT
NA NA TRBJ2-1 TRBV6-5 CASSKPDSNNEQFF TGTGCCAGCAGTAAACCTGACAGTAACAATGAGCAGTTCTTC
NA NA TRBJ2-1 TRBV29-1 CSAGETFNEQFF TGCAGCGCTGGTGAGACATTCAATGAGCAGTTCTTC
NA NA TRBJ1-1 TRBV19 CASSLTFGGTEAFF TGTGCCAGTAGTCTGACGTTTGGGGGCACTGAAGCTTTCTTT
few TRBD1 TRBJ1-5 TRBV6-1 CASSTGENQPQHF TGTGCCAGTTCGACAGGGGAGAATCAGCCCCAGCATTTT
once NA TRBJ2-7 TRBV29-1 CSVVTTYYEQYF TGCAGCGTTGTGACAACTTACTACGAGCAGTACTTC
NA TRBD2 TRBJ2-5 TRBV14 CASSLRRTSGRARETQYF TGTGCCAGCAGCCTCCGCAGGACTAGCGGGAGGGCCAGGGAGACCCAGTACTTC
NA TRBD2 TRBJ2-3 TRBV6-1 CASSEASSGRRDTQYF TGTGCCAGCAGTGAAGCGTCTAGCGGGCGTCGGGATACGCAGTATTTT
NA TRBD2 TRBJ2-3 TRBV4-3 CASSAGIGRAGWADTQYF TGCGCCAGCAGCGCAGGCATCGGGAGGGCAGGATGGGCAGATACGCAGTATTTT
NA TRBD2 TRBJ2-2 TRBV7-8 CASSPGLAGEHANTGELFF TGTGCCAGCAGCCCCGGACTAGCGGGAGAGCACGCGAACACCGGGGAGCTGTTTTTT
NA TRBD2 TRBJ2-2 TRBV28 CASRTSGRYTGELFF TGTGCCAGCAGGACTAGCGGGAGGTACACCGGGGAGCTGTTTTTT
NA TRBD1 TRBJ2-7 TRBV5-1 CASSSRTGGHEQYF TGCGCCAGCAGCTCACGGACAGGGGGCCACGAGCAGTACTTC
NA NA TRBJ1-2 TRBV7-2 CASSLEAGIGYTF TGTGCCAGCAGCTTAGAGGCAGGGATCGGCTACACCTTC
NA NA TRBJ2-7 TRBV29-1 CSVEAGHEQYF TGCAGCGTTGAAGCAGGGCACGAGCAGTACTTC
NA NA TRBJ2-7 TRBV5-1 CASSSGSSYEQYF TGCGCCAGTTCATCCGGGAGCTCCTACGAGCAGTACTTC